Presented here are 31 T cell receptor beta chains from one specimen sequenced in a study of regulatory T cells in long-lasting Graves disease. Investigators prepared the TCR beta libraries by applying iRepertoire HTBI primers and Arm-PCR of CDR3 regions. A single record per CDR3 protein comes from TCRdb applying MiXCR to the multiplex PCR reads. The sample has 400,000 to 550,000 distinct CDR3 sequences, about a sixth seen once. Indicated time point: newly diagnosed GD, antithyroid drugs for less than 3 months. With RNA extracted from PBMCs as input, the TCR library was made. The sample was also reused in another study, on T cells in Graves' hyperthyroidism and ophthalmopathy.

The input for sequencing was peripheral blood mononuclear cells (PBMCs), taken at new diagnosis, from a patient treated with antithyroid drugs. The receptors come from a woman under 30 with Graves disease.

This clonotype was detected many times. V and J are TRBV30 and TRBJ1-3; maybe TRBD1 (5 bases). Trimming took 8 bases from V and 4 from J, leaving 9 bases between them. CDR3 length equals 11 residues. Germline assignment: CDR1 GTSNPN and CDR2 SVGIG (reference sequence). The CDR3 loop reads CALNRGNTIYF. The CDR3 region has the DNA TGTGCCCTCAACAGGGGAAACACCATATATTTT.

This clonotype was seen many times. The chain links TRBV28 to TRBJ2-3; D is uncertain. The CDR3 is made up of 11 amino acids. CDR1 MDHEN and CDR2 SYDVKM come from the germline V gene. V dropped 6 bases and J dropped 4 bases, with 5 bases sitting between them. The CDR3 spells CASRGSDTQYF. The CDR3, as DNA: TGTGCCAGCAGGGGCTCAGATACGCAGTATTTT. The whole variable domain, remainder taken from reference TRBV28 and TRBJ2-3, is DVKVTQSSRYLVKRTGEKVFLECVQDMDHENMFWYRQDPGLGLRLIYFSYDVKMKEKGDIPEGYSVSREKKERFSLILESASTNQTSMYLCASRGSDTQYFGPGTRLTVL.

The rearrangement links TRBV30 to TRBJ2-3, with D perhaps assigned TRBD1 or TRBD2 (5 bases each). Trimming stripped 2 bases from V and 1 base from J, with 13 bases between. The germline gives CDR1 GTSNPN, CDR2 SVGIG (reference sequence). The CDR3 has 15 amino acids. CDR3 loop: CAWSIRGGGTDTQYF. DNA for the CDR3: TGTGCCTGGAGTATTCGTGGGGGTGGCACAGATACGCAGTATTTT.

Concerning this clonotype: A read error may be the cause here, since a much bigger clone is one base away. J is TRBJ2-1 and V is TRBV5-8; D could derive from TRBD1 or TRBD2 (6 bases each). Germline assignment: CDR1 SGHTS and CDR2 YDEGEE. This CDR3 comprises 16 residues. The germline V and J ends were trimmed by 1 base and 5 bases, with 16 bases remaining between them. In DNA, the CDR3 is TGTGCCAGCAGCTTGAAGTGGGGGGCCTATGACAATGAGCAGTTCTTC. It translates to CASSLKWGAYDNEQFF.

This clonotype was counted only a few times. The chain carries TRBV29-1 and TRBJ2-7; D is perhaps TRBD2 (5 bases). The CDR3 has 12 residues. Trimming stripped 0 bases from V and 6 bases from J, with 9 bases between. CDR1 SQVTM and CDR2 ANQGSEA come from the germline V gene. The CDR3 bases are TGCAGCGTTGAAGAGGTAACTAGCGAGCAGTACTTC. Protein: CSVEEVTSEQYF.

The chain employs TRBV10-3 and TRBJ2-1; 14 bases match TRBD2. The germline V gene encodes CDR1 ENHRY and CDR2 SYGVKD. The CDR3 length is 14 residues. After removal of 6 bases from V and 12 bases from J, the junction contained 7 bases not matched to a gene. CDR3 amino acids: CAISGTSGSSGQFF. DNA for the CDR3: TGTGCCATCAGCGGGACTAGCGGGAGTTCGGGGCAGTTCTTC.

The chain carries TRBV4-2 and TRBJ2-1; 11 positions match TRBD2. V lost 0 bases, J lost 10 bases, and 8 bases stayed unmatched. CDR1 LGHNA and CDR2 YNFKEQ come from the germline V gene. CDR3 size: 16 residues. The CDR3: CASSQEELAGAGEQFF. For the CDR3, the DNA is TGTGCCAGCAGCCAAGAAGAACTAGCGGGAGCAGGAGAGCAGTTCTTC.

A note on this clonotype: One junction end disagrees with the germline gene, perhaps due to a read error. The V gene is TRBV7-9, the J gene TRBJ2-3, with 13 bases identical to TRBD2. Germline V gene lookup returns CDR1 SEHNR and CDR2 FQNEAQ (reference sequence). CDR3 length: 16 amino acids. CDR3 protein: CAGSLTSGRGTDTQYF. The CDR3 region has the DNA TGTGCCGGCAGCTTAACTAGCGGGAGGGGGACAGATACGCAGTATTTT.

This clonotype was seen ten or more times. Here the CDR3 DNA reads TGTGCCAGCAGCCCAAACGGAGCCTACGAGCAGTACTTC. This gives the protein CASSPNGAYEQYF. J is TRBJ2-7 and V is TRBV3-1; no clear D. This CDR3 has 13 amino acids. CDR1 and CDR2 from the germline V gene are LGHDT and YNNKEL (reference sequence). With 4 bases removed from V and 2 bases from J, the gap between germline ends came to 9 bases.

This clonotype came up a few times. The chain carries TRBV5-1 and TRBJ1-6; tentatively, D is TRBD1 (6 bases). Trimming cost V 3 bases and J 9 bases, with 16 bases left between them. This CDR3 comprises 15 residues. In germline, CDR1 is SGHRS, CDR2 YFSETQ. DNA of the CDR3: TGCGCCAGCAGCTACACAGGGCCATCCGGTTCACCCCTCCACTTT. This codes for CASSYTGPSGSPLHF.

This clonotype was picked up many times. J is TRBJ2-3 and V is TRBV29-1; TRBD1 aligns across 7 bases. The germline CDR1 and CDR2 sequences are SQVTM and ANQGSEA. Trimming removed 6 bases from V and 2 bases from J; junction bases left unmatched: 17. This CDR3 spans 17 amino acids. CDR3 amino acids: CSVDGGGWTGNTDTQYF. The DNA for the CDR3 is TGCAGCGTGGATGGGGGTGGCTGGACAGGCAACACAGATACGCAGTATTTT.

This clonotype was observed many times. The gene calls are TRBV28 and TRBJ2-5, with D perhaps TRBD2 (6 bases). This CDR3 has 13 residues. Trimming removed 6 bases at V and 2 bases at J, with 10 bases between. The germline gives CDR1 MDHEN, CDR2 SYDVKM. CDR3 in DNA: TGTGCCAGCAGCCGGAGCGGGCAAGAGACCCAGTACTTC. It codes for CASSRSGQETQYF.

There are many counts of this clonotype. This sequence joins TRBV7-8 and TRBJ2-5; D could derive from TRBD1 or TRBD2 (5 bases each). V was cut by 3 bases and J by 5 bases, with 16 bases left in between. The CDR3 contains 15 residues. The germline CDR1 and CDR2 sequences are SGHVS and FQNEAQ. Here the CDR3 DNA reads TGTGCCAGCAGCTTCTTAGCTGGGGGAGTTGAGACCCAGTACTTC. It translates to CASSFLAGGVETQYF.

The J gene is TRBJ2-1, the V gene TRBV7-9; TRBD2 matches 13 bases. CDR1 SEHNR and CDR2 FQNEAQ come from the germline V gene (reference sequence). V lost 6 bases and J lost 2; bases outside the gene matches: 1. The CDR3 covers 15 residues. DNA of the CDR3: TGTGCCAGCAGGGGACTAGCGGGGACCTACAATGAGCAGTTCTTC. Amino acids: CASRGLAGTYNEQFF.

This clonotype was counted only a few times. The chain links TRBV19 to TRBJ1-3; D not resolved. CDR1 and CDR2 from the germline V gene are LNHDA and SQIVND (reference sequence). The CDR3 is 16 amino acids. Trimming left V 3 bases short and J 0 bases short, with 12 bases between. DNA of the CDR3: TGTGCCAGTAGTATGGCCGCCCATATCTCTGGAAACACCATATATTTT. Its translation: CASSMAAHISGNTIYF.

As regards this clonotype: A much bigger clone sits one base away, suggesting this may be a read error. This chain links TRBV7-9 with TRBJ2-1; the match to TRBD2 covers 13 bases. Germline CDR1 and CDR2: SEHNR and FQNEAQ (reference sequence). The CDR3 is made up of 15 amino acids. The CDR3 coding sequence is TGTGCCAGCAGCTTGACTAGCGGGAGGTTGAATGGGCAGTTCTTC. It specifies CASSLTSGRLNGQFF.

This clonotype was detected a few times. The V call is TRBV12-3 or TRBV12-4, the J call TRBJ1-4; D call uncertain. This CDR3 spans 13 amino acids. Trimming left V 8 bases short and J 7 bases short, with 14 bases between. CDR3 sequence reads: CASLSEGGEKLFF. The CDR3 DNA is TGTGCCAGCCTTTCCGAGGGTGGTGAAAAACTGTTTTTT.

This clonotype was found many times. The chain joins TRBV28 to TRBJ2-1, with D unresolved. CDR1 is MDHEN and CDR2 is SYDVKM in the germline V gene. Trimming shortened V by 2 bases and J by 10 bases, and 15 bases separated the two germline ends. There are 14 residues in the CDR3. The CDR3 is CASSLSLPGVEQFF. CDR3 coding DNA: TGTGCCAGCAGTTTAAGTCTCCCAGGAGTGGAGCAGTTCTTC.

This clonotype showed up just a few times. The V gene is TRBV2, the J gene TRBJ1-2, with a weak D call TRBD1 (5 bases). Germline values: CDR1 SNHLY, CDR2 FYNNEI. The ends were cut back, 2 bases at V and 8 bases at J, with 12 bases in the middle. This CDR3 is 13 amino acids long. CDR3 nucleotides: TGTGCCAGCAGTGAAACGGGGGATTGGGGCTACACCTTC. It specifies CASSETGDWGYTF.

Turning to this clonotype: Mismatch with germline at one junction end may stem from a read error. This sequence joins TRBV29-1 and TRBJ1-1; D is possibly TRBD1 (6 bases). From germline, CDR1 is SQVTM and CDR2 ANQGSEA. The CDR3 spans 16 residues. The CDR3 protein is CSVESWGGGRDTEVFF. The CDR3 bases are TGCAGCGTTGAATCTTGGGGGGGCGGGAGAGACACTGAAGTTTTCTTT.

About this clonotype: A much larger clone differs by one base, so this may be a read error. CDR3 region: CASSPQQDSGRHEQYF. The CDR3 nucleotides are TGTGCCAGCTCACCTCAACAGGACAGTGGTAGACACGAGCAGTACTTC. The chain employs TRBV18 and TRBJ2-7; tentative D call: TRBD1 (6 bases). The V gene lost 3 bases and the J gene lost 5 bases, with 20 bases spanning the gap. The CDR3 is 16 amino acids. The germline CDR1 and CDR2 sequences are KGHSH and LQKENI.

The chain links TRBV6-1 to TRBJ2-3, with D possibly TRBD2 on 6 matching bases. The length of the CDR3 is 12 residues. Germline V gene lookup returns CDR1 MNHNS and CDR2 SASEGT. Between the trimmed V and J ends, which lost 6 bases and 6 bases, there was a span of 10 bases. CDR3 in DNA: TGTGCCAGCAGAGGAAGCGGGGATACGCAGTATTTT. Translation: CASRGSGDTQYF.

In its sample, this clonotype was seen a few times. The genes are TRBV15 and TRBJ2-7, with 9 bases lining up with TRBD2. This CDR3 spans 16 amino acids. Germline assignment: CDR1 LNHNV and CDR2 YYDKDF (reference sequence). Germline trimming cut 0 bases from V and 2 bases from J; bases unmatched to any gene: 5. DNA for the CDR3: TGTGCCACCAGCAGAGATTTCGGCGGGAGGGCCTACGAGCAGTACTTC. This codes for CATSRDFGGRAYEQYF.

This clonotype has more than one count but fewer than ten. The gene calls are TRBV20-1 and TRBJ1-4, with D maybe TRBD1 (5 bases). CDR3 length equals 16 residues. Germline V gene sequence: CDR1 DFQATT, CDR2 SNEGSKA (reference sequence). Trimming stripped 1 base from V and 7 bases from J, with 19 bases between. The CDR3 here is CSARGGRGLRREKLFF. DNA for the CDR3: TGCAGTGCTAGAGGGGGTCGGGGACTTAGGCGTGAAAAACTGTTTTTT.

In this sample, this clonotype turned up many times. The chain has TRBV5-1 and TRBJ2-7, with 7 bases fitting TRBD1. Trimming cost V 0 bases and J 3 bases; bases outside gene matches: 3. The CDR3 is made up of 14 amino acids. Germline V lookup: CDR1 SGHRS, CDR2 YFSETQ. The CDR3 here is CASSLDSGGYEQYF. CDR3 nucleotides: TGCGCCAGCAGCTTGGACTCAGGGGGCTACGAGCAGTACTTC. Together with reference TRBV5-1 and TRBJ2-7, the CDR3 gives the full variable domain: KAGVTQTPRYLIKTRGQQVTLSCSPISGHRSVSWYQQTPGQGLQFLFEYFSETQRNKGNFPGRFSGRQFSNSRSEMNVSTLELGDSALYLCASSLDSGGYEQYFGPGTRLTVT.

This clonotype turned up a few times. The chain employs TRBV4-1 and TRBJ2-7, with D unclear. V dropped 4 bases and J dropped 3 bases, with 13 bases sitting between them. Germline-derived CDR1 and CDR2 are MGHRA and YSYEKL. CDR3 length: 14 amino acids. CDR3 residues: CASSLADGFYEQYF. Written as DNA, the CDR3 is TGCGCCAGCAGCCTCGCGGATGGATTCTACGAGCAGTACTTC.

The genes are TRBV15 and TRBJ2-7; TRBD1 agrees at 7 bases. V trimming: 3 bases; J trimming: 5 bases; junction bases outside the gene matches: 7. Germline lookup yields CDR1 LNHNV and CDR2 YYDKDF (reference sequence). CDR3 length: 14 amino acids. CDR3 residues: CATSRQITGDEQYF. CDR3 DNA: TGTGCCACCAGCAGGCAAATCACAGGGGACGAGCAGTACTTC.

This clonotype occurred many times. The chain couples TRBV2 to TRBJ1-6; 7 bases agree with TRBD1. The germline gives CDR1 SNHLY, CDR2 FYNNEI. The CDR3 runs to 13 residues. V was clipped by 6 bases and J by 12 bases; unmatched bases: 8. DNA of the CDR3: TGTGCCAGCAGGGCGGACAGGTCAGGACCCCTCCACTTT. Protein sequence: CASRADRSGPLHF.

V and J are TRBV18 and TRBJ2-3, with D possibly matching TRBD2 (5 bases). Germline V lookup: CDR1 KGHSH, CDR2 LQKENI. Trimming removed 1 base from V and 4 bases from J, with 18 bases in between. The CDR3 runs to 17 residues. The CDR3 DNA reads TGTGCCAGCTCACCACTGGCCTTGCGGGCACGCTCAGATACGCAGTATTTT. Amino acids: CASSPLALRARSDTQYF.

This clonotype showed up many times. V gene TRBV30 combines with J gene TRBJ2-7; TRBD1 aligns across 9 bases. V dropped 5 bases and J dropped 4; count of bases not matched to a gene: 0. CDR1 is GTSNPN and CDR2 is SVGIG in the germline V gene (reference sequence). This CDR3 spans 11 amino acids. The CDR3 region is CAWGQGYEQYF. For the CDR3, the DNA is TGTGCCTGGGGACAGGGGTACGAGCAGTACTTC.

The rearrangement joins TRBV6-2 or TRBV6-3 to TRBJ1-1; a possible D gene is TRBD1 (6 bases). Germline lookup yields CDR1 MNHEY and CDR2 SVGEGT. The CDR3 covers 13 residues. Deletions cut 7 bases from V and 6 bases from J, with 15 bases between. The CDR3: CASTARGGAEAFF. The CDR3 region has the DNA TGTGCCAGCACGGCGAGGGGGGGCGCTGAAGCTTTCTTT.